A single sample gave rise to the 11 T cell receptor beta chains below, sequenced in a study of blood T cell repertoires in COVID-19. The data were produced by immunoSEQ multiplex PCR, yet TCRdb's version contains in-frame clones alone and is incomplete. The sample shows roughly 220,000 clones, around 90% of them seen only once. Source material: PBMCs or T cells enriched from blood (not recorded which). The receptors come from a woman aged 25 to 45 who had recovered from COVID-19.

The CDR3 loop is CASITPGVLDGYTF. Here the CDR3 DNA reads TGTGCCAGCATCACTCCGGGAGTGTTGGATGGCTACACCTTC. V usage is TRBV6-5 and J usage is TRBJ1-2; D remains unclear. The CDR3 loop spans 14 amino acids. Germline V gene data show CDR1 as MNHEY and CDR2 as SVGAGI. V gave up 7 bases and J gave up 6 bases, with 18 bases separating them.

V and J are TRBV9 and TRBJ2-5, with 8 bases fitting TRBD2. V lost 4 bases to trimming and J lost 1 base; unmatched junction nucleotides: 9. CDR1 and CDR2 from the germline V gene are SGDLS and YYNGEE. This CDR3 is built from 16 residues. CDR3 residues: CASSSTSGLGQETQYF. In DNA form, the CDR3 reads TGTGCCAGCAGCTCAACTAGCGGCCTAGGCCAAGAGACCCAGTACTTC.

V and J are TRBV7-6 and TRBJ1-2; 8 bases match TRBD1. The germline CDR1 and CDR2 sequences are SGHVS and FNYEAQ. The CDR3 length is 17 residues. With V trimmed by 1 base and J by 5 bases, 12 bases remained unmatched. CDR3 loop: CASSLVGTGGGGYGYTF. The CDR3 nucleotides read TGTGCCAGCAGCTTAGTGGGGACAGGCGGCGGAGGGTATGGCTACACCTTC.

The chain is built from TRBV7-3 and TRBJ2-5; 11 bases line up with TRBD2. The CDR3 has 16 amino acids. The V segment lost 5 bases and the J segment 1 base; nucleotides outside the gene matches: 6. CDR1 and CDR2 from the germline V gene are SGHTA and FQGTGA. The CDR3 loop is CASSRGLAGPQETQYF. DNA of the CDR3: TGTGCCAGCAGCCGAGGACTAGCGGGCCCCCAAGAGACCCAGTACTTC.

The chain uses TRBV5-4 and TRBJ2-7, with TRBD1 matching over 7 bases. Germline V gene data show CDR1 as SGHNT and CDR2 as YYREEE (reference sequence). With V trimmed by 4 bases and J by 0 bases, 7 bases remained unmatched. This CDR3 is 15 amino acids long. CDR3 nucleotides: TGTGCCAGCAGCGAACACCGGGACAGCTCCTACGAGCAGTACTTC. Protein product: CASSEHRDSSYEQYF.

The chain combines TRBV6-1 with TRBJ1-2; D is undetermined. CDR3 length equals 14 residues. The V and J ends lost 3 bases and 3 bases respectively, with 11 bases between them. CDR1 and CDR2 (germline): MNHNS, SASEGT. DNA of the CDR3: TGTGCCAGCAGTGAGAGGGTCCTAGACTATGGCTACACCTTC. It specifies CASSERVLDYGYTF.

DNA of the CDR3: TGCGCCAGCAGCCAAGTTTGGAGACAGGGAAACTATGGCTACACCTTC. Protein: CASSQVWRQGNYGYTF. The gene calls are TRBV4-3 and TRBJ1-2; 7 bases are a match to TRBD1. Trimming cost V 1 base and J 2 bases; bases outside gene matches: 7. CDR1 and CDR2 from the germline V gene are LGHNA and YSLEER. This CDR3 spans 16 amino acids.

V and J are TRBV7-9 and TRBJ1-4; D is ambiguous. Germline-derived CDR1 and CDR2 are SEHNR and FQNEAQ (reference sequence). Trimming removed 3 bases from V and 0 bases from J, with 5 bases in between. This CDR3 is 14 amino acids long. The CDR3 protein is CASSLAATNEKLFF. The CDR3 nucleotides read TGTGCCAGCAGCTTGGCAGCAACTAATGAAAAACTGTTTTTT.

The J gene is TRBJ2-1, the V gene TRBV4-1; maybe TRBD2 (6 bases). Looked up from germline, CDR1 is MGHRA and CDR2 is YSYEKL. There are 14 residues in the CDR3. V shed 3 bases and J shed 5 bases, with 11 bases lying between them. The CDR3 here is CASSHYGLNNEQFF. The CDR3 DNA follows: TGCGCCAGCAGCCACTATGGACTAAACAATGAGCAGTTCTTC.

The CDR3 bases are TGTGCCAGCAGCTTTGACAGGAGTCAAGATACGCAGTATTTT. Encoded protein: CASSFDRSQDTQYF. This chain uses TRBV5-4 with TRBJ2-3; TRBD1 is a possible D gene (6 bases). The CDR3 is made up of 14 amino acids. Trimming pared 2 bases from V and 5 bases from J, leaving 12 bases between. Germline V gene lookup returns CDR1 SGHNT and CDR2 YYREEE (reference sequence).

The chain employs TRBV11-2 and TRBJ2-7, with D perhaps TRBD2 (7 bases). There are 15 residues in the CDR3. The V gene lost 6 bases and the J gene lost 2 bases, with 17 bases spanning the gap. Germline V CDR1 and CDR2: SGHAT, FQNNGV. CDR3 residues: CASRPREGVPYEQYF. For the CDR3, the DNA is TGTGCCAGCAGGCCAAGGGAGGGGGTCCCCTACGAGCAGTACTTC.